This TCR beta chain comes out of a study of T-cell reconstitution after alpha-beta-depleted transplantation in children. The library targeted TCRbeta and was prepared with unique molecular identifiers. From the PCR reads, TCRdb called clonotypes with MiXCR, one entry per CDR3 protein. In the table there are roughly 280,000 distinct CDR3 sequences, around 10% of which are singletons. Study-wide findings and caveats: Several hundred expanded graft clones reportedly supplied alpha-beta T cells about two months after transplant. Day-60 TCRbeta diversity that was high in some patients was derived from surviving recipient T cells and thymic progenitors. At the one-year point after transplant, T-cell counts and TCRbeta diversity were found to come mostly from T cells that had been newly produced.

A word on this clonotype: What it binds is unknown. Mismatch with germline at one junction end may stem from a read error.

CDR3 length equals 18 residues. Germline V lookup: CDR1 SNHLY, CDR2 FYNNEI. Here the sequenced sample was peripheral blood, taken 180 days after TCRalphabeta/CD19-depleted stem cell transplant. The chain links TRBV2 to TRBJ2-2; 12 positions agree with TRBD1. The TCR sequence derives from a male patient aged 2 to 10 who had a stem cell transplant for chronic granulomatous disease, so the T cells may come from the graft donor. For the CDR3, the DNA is TGTACCAGCAGACAGGGACAGGGGGCTTTTTCGAACACCGGGGAGCTGTTTTTT. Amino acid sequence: CTSRQGQGAFSNTGELFF.